Included here is one T cell receptor beta chain sequence, with context. The target antigen is unknown. Deletions cut 0 bases from V and 8 bases from J, with 16 bases between. Germline-derived CDR1 and CDR2 are LNHNV and YYDKDF (reference sequence). The CDR3 has 16 amino acids. This specimen belongs to a study of beta chain features in type 1 diabetes. Notes on the study in general: Diminished insertions and augmented deletions at VDJ junctions characterized type 1 diabetes patients. There was a moderate but significant shortening of TCRB CDR3s in all four CD4+ subsets of Type 1 diabetes patients. Possible PCR preference for shorter templates applied equally to patients and controls.

The sequenced template was cDNA made from the entire isolated RNA. Sequenced by immunoSEQ multiplex PCR; TCRdb stores in-frame clones only, minus some. The data show hundreds of thousands of clones, approximately 16% seen once. This chain connects TRBV15 to TRBJ1-4; possible D gene TRBD1, 6 bases. The source material was naive CD4+ T cells from blood. This TCR was recovered from a man between 18 and 35 years old with type 1 diabetes. CDR3 region: CATSRDGGGDREKLFF. The CDR3 region has the DNA TGTGCCACCAGCAGAGATGGGGGGGGCGATCGAGAAAAACTGTTTTTT.